These 8 T cell receptor beta chains came from one sample sequenced in a study of cytomegalovirus exposure and HLA in healthy donors. PCR primers comprised 60 Vbeta and 13 Jbeta primers. This table comes from immunoSEQ multiplex PCR, and its TCRdb copy is limited to in-frame clones, with some not included. The sample has 41,000 or so clones, and its top ten clones hold more than 5.5%. Sequences were obtained from PBMCs. The origin of the receptors is a young man in good health and CMV-seronegative.

The V call is TRBV7-2, the J call TRBJ2-1, with D maybe TRBD2 (6 bases). V was cut by 0 bases and J by 8 bases, with 14 bases left in between. CDR1 and CDR2 (germline): SGHTA, FQGNSA. The CDR3 is 15 residues long. The CDR3 DNA is TGTGCCAGCAGCTTAGCAGGCGGGATAGACTATGAGCAGTTCTTC. Protein: CASSLAGGIDYEQFF. Drawing the rest from reference TRBV7-2 and TRBJ2-1, the complete variable domain is GAGVSQSPSNKVTEKGKDVELRCDPISGHTALYWYRQSLGQGLEFLIYFQGNSAPDKSGLPSDRFSAERTGGSVSTLTIQRTQQEDSAVYLCASSLAGGIDYEQFFGPGTRLTVL.

V usage is TRBV29-1 and J usage is TRBJ2-7, with a possible D match to TRBD2 (6 bases). This CDR3 comprises 13 residues. In germline, CDR1 is SQVTM, CDR2 ANQGSEA. Trimming left V 4 bases short and J 0 bases short, with 10 bases between. In DNA, the CDR3 is TGCAGCGTTGGGGACGGGAGCTCCTACGAGCAGTACTTC. The encoded protein is CSVGDGSSYEQYF.

V gene TRBV27 combines with J gene TRBJ1-5, with TRBD1 as a possible D gene (6 bases). The CDR3 has 14 residues. Per germline, CDR1 MNHEY and CDR2 SMNVEV (reference sequence). V shed 2 bases and J shed 3 bases, with 8 bases lying between them. The DNA for the CDR3 is TGTGCCAGCAGTTTAGACAGGCTCAATCAGCCCCAGCATTTT. It codes for CASSLDRLNQPQHF.

This chain connects TRBV5-1 to TRBJ2-2; 10 bases align to TRBD2. Trimming cost V 4 bases and J 5 bases; bases outside gene matches: 11. From germline, CDR1 is SGHRS and CDR2 YFSETQ. The CDR3 sequence is 17 residues long. The CDR3: CASSGGASGGSTGELFF. For the CDR3, the DNA is TGCGCCAGCAGCGGGGGAGCTAGCGGGGGATCGACCGGGGAGCTGTTTTTT.

V and J are TRBV29-1 and TRBJ1-2; 11 positions match TRBD1. This CDR3 is built from 16 residues. The germline gives CDR1 SQVTM, CDR2 ANQGSEA. The ends lost 7 bases at V and 2 bases at J; junction bases unmatched: 12. CDR3 amino acids: CSASPGTGGRNYGYTF. CDR3 in DNA: TGCAGCGCGAGCCCCGGGACAGGGGGTAGGAACTATGGCTACACCTTC.

This chain connects TRBV6-6 to TRBJ1-5, with a possible D match to TRBD1 (5 bases). This CDR3 region has 14 residues. CDR1 MNHNY and CDR2 SVGAGI come from the germline V gene (reference sequence). Trimming took 4 bases from V and 6 from J, leaving 13 bases between them. This CDR3 reads CASSFYGGTQPQHF. The CDR3 nucleotides read TGTGCCAGCAGTTTCTACGGGGGGACTCAGCCCCAGCATTTT.

J is TRBJ2-7 and V is TRBV6-1; perhaps TRBD2 as D (5 bases). CDR3 length equals 15 residues. The V end lost 4 bases, the J end lost 2 bases, and 15 bases lay between the germline ends. CDR1 and CDR2 from the germline V gene are MNHNS and SASEGT. The CDR3 DNA follows: TGTGCCAGCAGTGCCGGGATCGCCCGAGCCTACGAGCAGTACTTC. It specifies CASSAGIARAYEQYF.

The V gene is TRBV7-3, the J gene TRBJ2-2; perhaps TRBD1 as D (6 bases). The V end lost 2 bases, the J end lost 6 bases, and 10 bases lay between the germline ends. This CDR3 comprises 14 residues. The germline CDR1 and CDR2 sequences are SGHTA and FQGTGA. The CDR3 protein is CASSLAGAAGELFF. As DNA, the CDR3 is TGTGCCAGCAGCTTAGCAGGGGCGGCCGGGGAGCTGTTTTTT.